The 21 T cell receptor beta chains below come from one sample, sequenced in a study of blood T cell repertoires in COVID-19. The table came from immunoSEQ multiplex PCR; TCRdb's copy has only in-frame clones and leaves some out. This table has more than 300,000 clones, 88% appearing once. The material sequenced was PBMCs or T cells enriched from blood (not recorded which). The receptors derive from a woman aged 18-35 years who had recovered from COVID-19.

This chain uses TRBV11-2 with TRBJ1-2; no reliable D call. This CDR3 contains 14 residues. V lost 1 base and J 4 bases, leaving 10 bases between the germline ends. Germline-derived CDR1 and CDR2 are SGHAT and FQNNGV. CDR3 residues: CASSLGVGPYGYTF. CDR3 DNA sequence: TGTGCCAGCAGCTTAGGGGTGGGCCCCTATGGCTACACCTTC.

The chain joins TRBV27 to TRBJ1-5, with no clear D. This CDR3 contains 13 residues. The germline gives CDR1 MNHEY, CDR2 SMNVEV (reference sequence). V was cut by 8 bases and J by 1 base, with 9 bases left in between. The CDR3 protein is CASAELSNQPQHF. The CDR3, as DNA: TGTGCCAGCGCGGAGTTAAGCAATCAGCCCCAGCATTTT.

J is TRBJ2-3 and V is TRBV27, with 8 nucleotides matching TRBD2. The CDR3 consists of 14 residues. Germline lookup yields CDR1 MNHEY and CDR2 SMNVEV (reference sequence). The junction had 5 bases not matched to a gene; V was cut back by 5 bases and J by 4 bases. The CDR3 region has the DNA TGTGCCAGCAGTCCCTGGACTAGCTCAGATACGCAGTATTTT. This codes for CASSPWTSSDTQYF.

The V gene is TRBV27, the J gene TRBJ1-1, with D hard to call. The V gene's germline CDR1 is MNHEY and CDR2 SMNVEV (reference sequence). The V and J ends lost 3 bases and 4 bases respectively, with 9 bases between them. The CDR3 has 13 amino acids. CDR3 sequence (DNA): TGTGCCAGCAGTTTCGGGGTGGGCACTGAAGCTTTCTTT. This sequence encodes CASSFGVGTEAFF.

V is TRBV2 and J is TRBJ1-1, with D perhaps matching TRBD1 (5 bases). The CDR3 sequence is 13 residues long. Germline CDR1 and CDR2: SNHLY and FYNNEI. Trimming removed 3 bases from V and 3 bases from J, with 8 bases in between. CDR3 nucleotide sequence: TGTGCCAGCAGTGACAGGGTTCACACTGAAGCTTTCTTT. This translates into CASSDRVHTEAFF.

The chain links TRBV19 to TRBJ1-4; no clear D. Germline lookup yields CDR1 LNHDA and CDR2 SQIVND (reference sequence). Trimming took off 0 bases at V and 10 bases at J, with 3 bases between the two ends. The CDR3 has 11 residues. The CDR3 spells CASSIEAKLFF. Written as DNA, the CDR3 is TGTGCCAGTAGTATAGAAGCAAAACTGTTTTTT.

This chain links TRBV5-1 with TRBJ1-5; TRBD1 agrees at 7 bases. The CDR3 runs to 17 residues. Germline V gene lookup returns CDR1 SGHRS and CDR2 YFSETQ. J was trimmed by 4 bases and V by 1 base; bases with no gene match: 11. Here the CDR3 DNA reads TGCGCCAGCAGCTTGAAGGAGCAACAGGGGAGTAATCAGCCCCAGCATTTT. This codes for CASSLKEQQGSNQPQHF.

The chain has TRBV6-5 and TRBJ2-5, with 9 nucleotides matching TRBD1. From germline, CDR1 is MNHEY and CDR2 SVGAGI. The CDR3 length is 13 residues. Unmatched junction bases numbered 4, after V lost 6 bases and J lost 5 bases. The CDR3 here is CASRTTGGETQYF. Written as DNA, the CDR3 is TGTGCCAGCAGGACCACAGGGGGCGAGACCCAGTACTTC.

The chain employs TRBV7-2 and TRBJ2-5; TRBD2 agrees at 9 bases. The V and J ends lost 5 bases and 4 bases, in that order; junction bases with no gene match: 5. CDR3 size: 14 residues. Germline V CDR1 and CDR2: SGHTA, FQGNSA. CDR3 in DNA: TGTGCCAGCAGCCGCGGGGGGGCTCGAGAGACCCAGTACTTC. Its protein product is CASSRGGARETQYF.

V gene TRBV3-1 (or the pseudogene TRBV3-2) combines with J gene TRBJ2-1; 8 nucleotides line up with TRBD2. Germline trimming cut 2 bases from V and 3 bases from J; bases unmatched to any gene: 9. Germline assignment: CDR1 LGHDT and CDR2 YNNKEL (reference sequence). This CDR3 contains 17 residues. CDR3: CASSQLLSGMNYNEQFF. The DNA of the CDR3 is TGTGCCAGCAGCCAACTCCTTAGCGGGATGAACTACAATGAGCAGTTCTTC.

This chain uses TRBV7-9 with TRBJ1-1; D is unclear. The germline V gene has CDR1 SEHNR and CDR2 FQNEAQ (reference sequence). Trimming took off 3 bases at V and 1 base at J, with 15 bases between the two ends. The CDR3 is made up of 16 amino acids. The chain's CDR3 is CASSFKSTGPNTEAFF. For the CDR3, the DNA is TGTGCCAGCAGCTTCAAGAGTACGGGTCCGAACACTGAAGCTTTCTTT. Full variable domain (outside the CDR3, taken from reference TRBV7-9 and TRBJ1-1): DTGVSQNPRHKITKRGQNVTFRCDPISEHNRLYWYRQTLGQGPEFLTYFQNEAQLEKSRLLSDRFSAERPKGSFSTLEIQRTEQGDSAMYLCASSFKSTGPNTEAFFGQGTRLTVV.

The chain combines TRBV30 with TRBJ2-6; D gene uncertain. The germline gives CDR1 GTSNPN, CDR2 SVGIG (reference sequence). The CDR3 has 14 residues. Trimming removed 4 bases from V and 4 bases from J, with 11 bases in between. Written as DNA, the CDR3 is TGTGCCTGGACTAGATCCTTCGGGGCCAACGTCCTGACTTTC. Protein product: CAWTRSFGANVLTF.

In its sample, this clone was seen a few times. This chain links TRBV12-3 or TRBV12-4 with TRBJ1-5, with D possibly TRBD1 on 5 matching bases. This CDR3 has 12 amino acids. With 6 bases removed from V and 10 bases from J, the gap between germline ends came to 13 bases. As DNA, the CDR3 is TGTGCCAGCAGAGAGGGGAGGGATCCCCAGCATTTT. It is translated as CASREGRDPQHF.

The rearrangement uses TRBV25-1 and TRBJ2-7; 7 bases map to TRBD1. The V and J ends lost 11 bases and 2 bases, in that order; junction bases with no gene match: 9. This CDR3 is 13 amino acids long. Germline V gives CDR1 MGHDK, CDR2 SYGVNS. This CDR3 reads CASQGGGAYEQYF. CDR3 bases: TGTGCCTCCCAAGGGGGCGGAGCCTACGAGCAGTACTTC.

In this sample, this clone turned up a few times. For the CDR3, the DNA is TGTGCCAGCCTCTATGGCTACACCTTC. It encodes CASLYGYTF. The genes are TRBV21-1 and TRBJ1-2. TRBV21-1 is a listed pseudogene. This CDR3 has 9 amino acids.

V and J are TRBV2 and TRBJ2-1; 13 bases are shared with TRBD2. CDR3 length: 16 residues. The trim removed 3 bases at V and 2 bases at J, leaving 1 base unmatched. Germline CDR1 reads SNHLY; CDR2 reads FYNNEI. The CDR3 sequence: CASSEGLAGPYNEQFF. Written as DNA, the CDR3 is TGTGCCAGCAGTGAGGGACTAGCGGGGCCCTACAATGAGCAGTTCTTC.

The rearrangement joins TRBV2 to TRBJ1-6; 7 bases match TRBD1. Germline-derived CDR1 and CDR2 are SNHLY and FYNNEI. After removal of 5 bases from V and 6 bases from J, the junction contained 7 bases not matched to a gene. This CDR3 is built from 15 residues. As DNA, the CDR3 is TGTGCCAGCAGTATTAGGCAGGGGGGTAATTCACCCCTCCACTTT. Translation gives CASSIRQGGNSPLHF.

The chain has TRBV24-1 and TRBJ2-4, with 7 bases fitting TRBD2. This CDR3 is 15 amino acids long. Per germline, CDR1 KGHDR and CDR2 SFDVKD. After removal of 1 base from V and 7 bases from J, the junction contained 6 bases not matched to a gene. CDR3: CATSDFPGGRNIQYF. DNA for the CDR3: TGTGCCACCAGTGATTTTCCGGGGGGACGGAACATTCAGTACTTC.

The chain employs TRBV1 and TRBJ1-1; the table assigns TRBD1, which was not confirmed against the DNA. TRBV1 is flagged as a pseudogene. The CDR3 sequence is 16 residues long. The CDR3 DNA follows: TGCACCAGCAGCCAAGGTAACACAGGGGTGGACACTGAAGCTTTCTTT. It specifies CTSSQGNTGVDTEAFF.

Only a few counts were recorded for this clone. V usage is TRBV28 and J usage is TRBJ1-2; D call uncertain. In germline, CDR1 is MDHEN, CDR2 SYDVKM. Between the trimmed V and J ends, which lost 7 bases and 1 base, there was a span of 10 bases. The CDR3 consists of 13 residues. The CDR3 sequence: CASTSGDNYGYTF. The CDR3 DNA follows: TGTGCCAGCACATCTGGAGATAACTATGGCTACACCTTC.

The genes are TRBV5-1 and TRBJ2-7, with TRBD1 as a possible D gene (6 bases). Germline V gene sequence: CDR1 SGHRS, CDR2 YFSETQ. The V and J ends lost 6 bases and 0 bases respectively, with 13 bases between them. CDR3 length: 14 amino acids. CDR3 sequence: CASTLGQNSYEQYF. The DNA of the CDR3 is TGCGCCAGCACACTGGGACAAAACTCCTACGAGCAGTACTTC.